These 18 T cell receptor beta chains originate from one sample sequenced in a study of blood T cell repertoires in COVID-19. Assay: immunoSEQ multiplex PCR; the TCRdb copy retains only in-frame clones and omits some. This sample yields about 320,000 clones, of which approximately 86% are seen a single time; just under 9% belongs to the top ten. The sequenced sample consisted of PBMCs or T cells enriched from blood (not recorded which). The receptors here all came from a woman aged 18-29 years who had recovered from COVID-19.

The chain links TRBV2 to TRBJ2-5; 8 bases match TRBD1. Germline lookup yields CDR1 SNHLY and CDR2 FYNNEI. The CDR3 consists of 15 residues. Germline trimming cut 7 bases from V and 4 bases from J; bases unmatched to any gene: 11. DNA for the CDR3: TGTGCCAGCACTGGCCAGGGGGCCCGTCGAGAGACCCAGTACTTC. Translated: CASTGQGARRETQYF.

The V gene is TRBV4-1, the J gene TRBJ1-1, with D possibly TRBD1 on 5 matching bases. Germline V gives CDR1 MGHRA, CDR2 YSYEKL. This CDR3 is built from 14 residues. Trimming pared 4 bases from V and 4 bases from J, leaving 13 bases between. Here the CDR3 reads CASSRTGGGTEAFF. The CDR3 coding sequence is TGCGCCAGCAGCCGCACGGGGGGTGGCACTGAAGCTTTCTTT.

V and J are TRBV6-1 and TRBJ1-2; the match to TRBD1 covers 10 bases. This CDR3 comprises 15 residues. V trimming: 2 bases; J trimming: 4 bases; junction bases outside the gene matches: 4. CDR1 MNHNS and CDR2 SASEGT come from the germline V gene. The CDR3 nucleotides are TGTGCCAGCAGTGAACCGGGACAGGGGTTCTATGGCTACACCTTC. This gives the protein CASSEPGQGFYGYTF.

This clone was observed a single time. The chain links TRBV12-3 or TRBV12-4 to TRBJ1-2; TRBD1 matches 7 bases. The V gene end was trimmed by 6 bases and the J gene end by 7 bases; junction bases not matched to a gene: 5. The CDR3 has 12 residues. The CDR3 DNA reads as TGTGCCAGCAGCCCTACAGGGGTTGGCTACACCTTC. This gives the protein CASSPTGVGYTF.

This clone was seen once. The rearrangement uses TRBV15 and TRBJ2-3, with D maybe TRBD2 (6 bases). This CDR3 region has 15 residues. V was trimmed by 8 bases and J by 2 bases, leaving 17 bases between them. Germline V lookup: CDR1 LNHNV, CDR2 YYDKDF (reference sequence). CDR3 sequence reads: CATSPWGGYTDTQYF. The CDR3 bases are TGTGCCACCTCCCCCTGGGGAGGATACACAGATACGCAGTATTTT. The whole variable domain, filled in from reference TRBV15 and TRBJ2-3, reads DAMVIQNPRYQVTQFGKPVTLSCSQTLNHNVMYWYQQKSSQAPKLLFHYYDKDFNNEADTPDNFQSRRPNTSFCFLDIRSPGLGDTAMYLCATSPWGGYTDTQYFGPGTRLTVL.

The V and J genes are TRBV6-2 or TRBV6-3 and TRBJ1-5; perhaps TRBD1 as D (6 bases). Germline assignment: CDR1 MNHEY and CDR2 SVGEGT. The germline V and J ends were trimmed by 2 bases and 4 bases, with 12 bases remaining between them. CDR3 length: 15 amino acids. CDR3 sequence: CASSYAQGPNQPQHF. In DNA, the CDR3 is TGTGCCAGCAGTTACGCGCAGGGGCCAAATCAGCCCCAGCATTTT.

J is TRBJ2-1 and V is TRBV7-2; D is possibly TRBD2 (6 bases). Germline CDR1 is SGHTA and CDR2 is FQGNSA. V lost 0 bases and J lost 2, with 17 bases in between. The CDR3 has 18 amino acids. The CDR3 region has the DNA TGTGCCAGCAGCTTAGCGTCAGGAGGACGGGGGACCTACAATGAGCAGTTCTTC. Translation gives CASSLASGGRGTYNEQFF.

V and J are TRBV13 and TRBJ1-4, with TRBD1 matching 8 bases. CDR1 is PRHDT and CDR2 is FYEKMQ in the germline V gene (reference sequence). The CDR3 totals 16 residues. V was pared by 8 bases and J by 6 bases, with 14 bases of the junction left unmatched. CDR3 sequence reads: CASLRTGRGVDEKLFF. Written as DNA, the CDR3 is TGTGCCAGCCTAAGGACAGGGAGGGGAGTGGATGAAAAACTGTTTTTT. Supplemented by reference TRBV13 and TRBJ1-4, the full variable domain reads AAGVIQSPRHLIKEKRETATLKCYPIPRHDTVYWYQQGPGQDPQFLISFYEKMQSDKGSIPDRFSAQQFSDYHSELNMSSLELGDSALYFCASLRTGRGVDEKLFFGSGTQLSVL.

This clone showed up just once. The CDR3 bases are TGTGCCAGCAGGGAAGGTATAGCGGGGGACAATGAGCAGTTCTTC. Protein product: CASREGIAGDNEQFF. This chain uses TRBV7-2 with TRBJ2-1, with 9 bases lining up with TRBD2. V shed 6 bases, J shed 5 bases, and the junction held 8 bases outside the gene matches. CDR3 length: 15 residues. Germline V gene data show CDR1 as SGHTA and CDR2 as FQGNSA.

This chain joins TRBV2 and TRBJ1-1, with TRBD1 matching over 8 bases. CDR1 is SNHLY, CDR2 FYNNEI, per germline. V lost 6 bases to trimming and J lost 8 bases; unmatched junction nucleotides: 8. This CDR3 contains 13 residues. CDR3 in DNA: TGTGCCAGCAGCGCAGACAGGGGTTGGGAAGCTTTCTTT. This gives the protein CASSADRGWEAFF.

The chain links TRBV18 to TRBJ1-1; D unclear. The germline V and J ends were trimmed by 1 base and 10 bases, with 16 bases remaining between them. CDR3 length: 14 residues. CDR1 is KGHSH and CDR2 is LQKENI in the germline V gene. The CDR3 region is CASSPLERAAGAFF. CDR3 DNA: TGTGCCAGCTCACCACTTGAAAGGGCGGCGGGAGCTTTCTTT.

V gene TRBV28 combines with J gene TRBJ2-5, with D hard to call. CDR3 length equals 14 residues. Trimming took off 1 base at V and 5 bases at J, with 11 bases between the two ends. Per germline, CDR1 MDHEN and CDR2 SYDVKM. The CDR3 loop is CASSLLRSVETQYF. The CDR3 DNA is TGTGCCAGCAGTTTATTACGGTCCGTGGAGACCCAGTACTTC.

The chain couples TRBV30 to TRBJ1-6, with D possibly being TRBD1 (5 bases). V dropped 8 bases and J dropped 0 bases, with 20 bases sitting between them. The CDR3 is 17 residues long. The germline V gene has CDR1 GTSNPN and CDR2 SVGIG (reference sequence). CDR3 amino acids: CARMGLTRPSYNSPLHF. Here the CDR3 DNA reads TGTGCCCGGATGGGACTTACCCGGCCCTCCTATAATTCACCCCTCCACTTT. Supplemented by reference TRBV30 and TRBJ1-6, the full variable domain reads SQTIHQWPATLVQPVGSPLSLECTVEGTSNPNLYWYRQAAGRGLQLLFYSVGIGQISSEVPQNLSASRPQDRQFILSSKKLLLSDSGFYLCARMGLTRPSYNSPLHFGNGTRLTVT.

The chain has TRBV30 and TRBJ2-7, with 8 bases fitting TRBD1. Germline CDR1 is GTSNPN and CDR2 is SVGIG (reference sequence). The CDR3 loop spans 15 amino acids. Trimming removed 5 bases from V and 2 bases from J; junction bases left unmatched: 11. The CDR3 reads CAWGLSPQGAYEQYF. The CDR3, as DNA: TGTGCCTGGGGCCTAAGCCCACAGGGGGCCTACGAGCAGTACTTC.

J is TRBJ2-7 and V is TRBV18, with D perhaps matching TRBD1 (5 bases). The V gene lost 3 bases and the J gene lost 2 bases, with 8 bases spanning the gap. The CDR3 sequence is 13 residues long. Germline loops: CDR1 KGHSH, CDR2 LQKENI. CDR3 DNA sequence: TGTGCCAGCTCACCGGGGCCCCCCTACGAGCAGTACTTC. This codes for CASSPGPPYEQYF.

The chain links TRBV5-1 to TRBJ2-5; no clear D. Germline-derived CDR1 and CDR2 are SGHRS and YFSETQ. The CDR3 runs 13 residues. Trimming took off 0 bases at V and 4 bases at J, with 7 bases between the two ends. CDR3 protein: CASSLVVGETQYF. The CDR3 nucleotides are TGCGCCAGCAGCTTGGTGGTCGGAGAGACCCAGTACTTC.

The chain recombines TRBV18 with TRBJ1-1; weak D call: TRBD1 (5 bases). V was clipped by 5 bases and J by 5 bases, with 15 bases between them. The CDR3 totals 14 residues. The germline V gene encodes CDR1 KGHSH and CDR2 LQKENI. CDR3 sequence (DNA): TGTGCCAGCTCATCGACAGTGGTTACGACTGAAGCTTTCTTT. Protein product: CASSSTVVTTEAFF.

The gene calls are TRBV7-9 and TRBJ1-1, with D hard to call. The CDR3 length is 13 residues. CDR1 and CDR2 from the germline V gene are SEHNR and FQNEAQ (reference sequence). V lost 5 bases, J lost 4 bases, and 11 bases lay in between. Here the CDR3 reads CASSPSSGTEAFF. The CDR3 DNA sequence: TGTGCCAGCAGCCCCTCGTCGGGCACTGAAGCTTTCTTT.